This T cell receptor (beta chain) was identified in a study of response to subunit inactivated influenza vaccine. TCRdb ran MiXCR on the RT-PCR reads and lists one entry per CDR3 protein. In the table there are more than 450,000 distinct CDR3 sequences, 12% of which are singletons. Note on this clonotype: Its matching antigen is unknown.

The CDR3 runs to 14 residues. Germline assignment: CDR1 MNHNS and CDR2 SASEGT. The ends lost 5 bases at V and 7 bases at J; junction bases unmatched: 10. Study-level points and caveats: Authors suggested each seasonal flu vaccination may recruit only limited numbers of new T cells.

The sequence was collected from a man in his forties or fifties who received an inactivated influenza vaccine. The sample consisted of PBMCs from blood, taken on the day of vaccination. The chain couples TRBV6-1 to TRBJ1-1; 7 nucleotides agree with TRBD1. CDR3 loop: CASSRLYRDSEAFF. CDR3 in DNA: TGTGCCAGCAGTCGCCTCTACCGGGACAGTGAAGCTTTCTTT.